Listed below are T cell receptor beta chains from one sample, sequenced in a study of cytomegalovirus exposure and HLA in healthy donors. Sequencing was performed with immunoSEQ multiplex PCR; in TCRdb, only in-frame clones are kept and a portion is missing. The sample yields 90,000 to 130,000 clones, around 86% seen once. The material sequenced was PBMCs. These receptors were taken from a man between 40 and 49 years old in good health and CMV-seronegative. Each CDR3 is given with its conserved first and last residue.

CDR3: CASSPGTGPDTQYF; V: TRBV5-6
CDR3: CASSLDRETGNTIYF; V: TRBV7-2
CDR3: CSASSNTEAFF; V: TRBV20-1
CDR3: CASTQGFSGNTIYF; V: TRBV5-6
CDR3: CASSQEWLAVPEQYF; V: TRBV4-2
CDR3: CASRKDRGNQPQHF; V: TRBV6-5
CDR3: CSVTRSGVGTEAFF; V: TRBV29-1
CDR3: CASSSDRTLKPQHF; V: TRBV6-5
CDR3: CASSLVMSGPQHF; V: TRBV7-2
CDR3: CASSAGGMNEQFF; V: TRBV2
CDR3: CASSQEPSGGRQYF; V: TRBV4-2
CDR3: CSVRTSGGGYEQYF; V: TRBV29-1
CDR3: CASSLKGLEGGGSNQPQHF; V: TRBV5-8
CDR3: CASTSRGYYGYTF; V: TRBV9
CDR3: CASSVDRTGNTIYF; V: TRBV18
CDR3: CASSLRRERAETQYF; V: TRBV6-5
CDR3: CASSLGGLSYNEQFF; V: TRBV5-1
CDR3: CASSGPLSGAFF; V: TRBV25-1
CDR3: CASSLSGQNTGELFF; V: TRBV28
CDR3: CASSFGPPGAGNTEAFF; V: TRBV7-2
CDR3: CASSRTELNTEAFF; V: TRBV7-9
CDR3: CATYSGNTIYF; V: TRBV6-5
CDR3: CATNTGTGSHYGYTF; V: TRBV19
CDR3: CAWRVGGGLSEQYF; V: TRBV30
CDR3: CASSLTELNTEAFF; V: TRBV2
CDR3: CASTPKGQGAFYEQYF; V: TRBV6-6
CDR3: CASSLNGLAGNQPQHF; V: TRBV27
CDR3: CASSLKRGGWYEQYF; V: TRBV5-6
CDR3: CASVLRGSTDTQYF; V: TRBV28
CDR3: CASSRGTVNNYGYTF; V: TRBV27
CDR3: CASSEWTGEDTQYF; V: TRBV6-1